This TCR beta chain was obtained from a study of blood T cell repertoires in COVID-19. Using immunoSEQ multiplex PCR, the repertoire was profiled, and TCRdb retains in-frame clones only, with some absent. The table records about 180,000 clones, roughly 86% of them present only once. The CDR3 is made up of 13 amino acids. Germline CDR1 GTSNPN, CDR2 SVGIG (reference sequence). V shed 3 bases, J shed 8 bases, and the junction held 2 bases outside the gene matches. V is TRBV30 and J is TRBJ2-1; 12 bases are a match to TRBD2. This TCR derives from a woman in her twenties or thirties who had recovered from COVID-19. Sequencing was carried out using PBMCs or T cells enriched from blood (not recorded which). This chain's CDR3 is CAWSRLAGDEQFF. The DNA for the CDR3 is TGTGCCTGGAGCCGACTAGCGGGAGATGAGCAGTTCTTC.